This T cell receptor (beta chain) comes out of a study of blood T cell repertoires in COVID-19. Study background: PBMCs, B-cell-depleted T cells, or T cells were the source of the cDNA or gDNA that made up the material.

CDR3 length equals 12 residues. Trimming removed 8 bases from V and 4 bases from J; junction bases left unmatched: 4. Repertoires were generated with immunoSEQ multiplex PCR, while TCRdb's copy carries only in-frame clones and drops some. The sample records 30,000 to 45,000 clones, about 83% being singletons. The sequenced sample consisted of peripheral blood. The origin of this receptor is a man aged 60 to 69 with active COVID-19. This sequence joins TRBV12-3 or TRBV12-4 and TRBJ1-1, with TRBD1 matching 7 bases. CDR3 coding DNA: TGTGCCAGCGGACAGGAGGTCACTGAAGCTTTCTTT. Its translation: CASGQEVTEAFF.